Sequencing of this T cell receptor beta chain was carried out in a study of T cell responses to AZD1222 COVID-19 vaccine. Study-wide results and limits: Among AZD1222 vaccinees, only five or six were seropositive at baseline.

This CDR3 is built from 16 residues. In germline, CDR1 is LNHNV, CDR2 YYDKDF (reference sequence). The junction had 8 bases not matched to a gene; V was cut back by 5 bases and J by 1 base. Remarks on this clone: Its antigen remains unidentified.

Clones were sequenced by immunoSEQ multiplex PCR, and TCRdb holds only the in-frame ones, with some missing. The sample holds around 100,000 clones, approximately 81% seen once. The sequence was obtained from an adult who received the AZD1222 COVID-19 vaccine. Sequencing used peripheral blood, obtained 28 days after the second AZD1222 dose. V is TRBV15 and J is TRBJ2-1; 7 nucleotides align to TRBD1. CDR3 amino acids: CATSRPRGLSYNEQFF. The CDR3 DNA is TGTGCCACCAGCCGACCGAGGGGGCTATCCTACAATGAGCAGTTCTTC.